This T cell receptor (beta chain) comes out of a study of T cells after yellow fever vaccination. Study in general: Any fraction with a low cell number was prepared using SMART-Seq v4 Ultra Low Input.

5'RACE template switching produced TCR cDNA carrying a universal primer site and UMIs. TCRdb independently ran MiXCR on the 5' RACE reads; one entry per CDR3 protein. Of a few hundred thousand distinct CDR3 sequences listed, around 8.1% are singletons. Whole-study findings and limits: Of the clonotypes, a small share occurred in both CD4 and CD8 compartments. Peak timing came faster in the weaker secondary response, day 5 versus 15.

A word on this clonotype: Its specificity is not known.

The ends were cut back, 0 bases at V and 6 bases at J, with 8 bases in the middle. This CDR3 region has 14 residues. Germline V gives CDR1 MNHEY, CDR2 SVGAGI. Source: PBMCs, taken about 49 days after the first yellow fever vaccination. The TCR comes from a man younger than 35 who received the YFV17D yellow fever vaccine. V and J are TRBV6-5 and TRBJ2-2, with a possible D match to TRBD1 (5 bases). CDR3 sequence (DNA): TGTGCCAGCAGTTACTCCACAGGACCCGGGGAGCTGTTTTTT. Residues: CASSYSTGPGELFF.